A single sample is the source of the 26 T cell receptor beta chains below, sequenced in a study of cytomegalovirus exposure and HLA in healthy donors. 60 Vbeta and 13 Jbeta primers were used in PCR. Assay: immunoSEQ multiplex PCR; the TCRdb copy retains only in-frame clones and omits some. The table lists 65,000 to 95,000 clones, 65% to 80% of them singletons. The sequenced sample consisted of PBMCs. These receptors came from a human donor in good health.

V is TRBV2 and J is TRBJ1-3; maybe TRBD1 (6 bases). Trimming removed 4 bases from V and 0 bases from J, with 7 bases in between. The CDR3 sequence is 14 residues long. Germline V gene data show CDR1 as SNHLY and CDR2 as FYNNEI. For the CDR3, the DNA is TGTGCCAGCAGTGCACAGGGCTCTGGAAACACCATATATTTT. This gives the protein CASSAQGSGNTIYF.

The chain recombines TRBV6-1 with TRBJ1-1, with a weak D call TRBD1 (6 bases). CDR1 and CDR2 (germline): MNHNS, SASEGT. V was pared by 2 bases and J by 3 bases, with 10 bases between. This CDR3 contains 14 residues. The CDR3, as DNA: TGTGCCAGCAGTGAACGACCAGGGGACACTGAAGCTTTCTTT. Protein product: CASSERPGDTEAFF.

The chain is built from TRBV4-3 and TRBJ2-1; 8 nucleotides match TRBD2. The length of the CDR3 is 18 residues. The V segment lost 0 bases and the J segment 4 bases; nucleotides outside the gene matches: 11. In germline, CDR1 is LGHNA, CDR2 YSLEER. The CDR3 is CASSQDGGWGGGYNEQFF. The CDR3 nucleotides read TGCGCCAGCAGCCAAGATGGCGGATGGGGCGGGGGGTACAATGAGCAGTTCTTC.

The CDR3 loop is CATSLAGTNEKLFF. The CDR3 region has the DNA TGTGCCACCAGTCTGGCAGGAACTAATGAAAAACTGTTTTTT. The chain combines TRBV15 with TRBJ1-4; D unclear. The V and J ends lost 6 bases and 1 base respectively, with 9 bases between them. Germline V gene lookup returns CDR1 LNHNV and CDR2 YYDKDF (reference sequence). This CDR3 contains 14 residues.

Comments on this clone: Germline is not matched at one junction end, which may reflect a read error. V usage is TRBV5-6 and J usage is TRBJ1-5, with 9 bases aligning to TRBD1. The CDR3 loop spans 15 amino acids. CDR1 and CDR2 (germline): SGHDT, YYEEEE. DNA for the CDR3: TGTGCCAGCAGCAGCGGGACAGGGATCAATCAGCCCCAGAATTTT. Protein product: CASSSGTGINQPQNF.

This chain uses TRBV2 with TRBJ2-7, with TRBD2 identical over 9 bases. Germline lookup yields CDR1 SNHLY and CDR2 FYNNEI. There are 16 residues in the CDR3. J lost 6 bases, V lost 4 bases, and 13 bases had no gene match. This CDR3 reads CASSVSGGTLVREQYF. The CDR3 DNA follows: TGTGCCAGCAGTGTGAGCGGGGGGACCCTCGTGCGCGAGCAGTACTTC.

The DNA for the CDR3 is TGTGCCAGCAATCTTAGCGGGGGATCCCTCTACGAGCAGTACTTC. Protein: CASNLSGGSLYEQYF. The rearrangement links TRBV27 to TRBJ2-7, with 9 bases that match TRBD2. The germline V gene has CDR1 MNHEY and CDR2 SMNVEV (reference sequence). This CDR3 is built from 15 residues. V lost 7 bases, J lost 3 bases, and 10 bases stayed unmatched.

The genes are TRBV5-1 and TRBJ2-7; 8 nucleotides agree with TRBD1. Germline trimming cut 3 bases from V and 9 bases from J; bases unmatched to any gene: 11. The germline V gene encodes CDR1 SGHRS and CDR2 YFSETQ. This CDR3 comprises 14 residues. The DNA for the CDR3 is TGCGCCAGCAGCTCCCGGGACAGGATGGGTTCGCAGTACTTC. This sequence encodes CASSSRDRMGSQYF.

The gene calls are TRBV11-2 and TRBJ1-2; a weak D match, TRBD1 (6 bases). Germline V lookup: CDR1 SGHAT, CDR2 FQNNGV. The CDR3 has 16 residues. V dropped 6 bases and J dropped 6 bases, with 23 bases sitting between them. The DNA for the CDR3 is TGTGCCAGCAGTCTTGACCCACAGGGATCCCTAGATGGCTACACCTTC. This gives the protein CASSLDPQGSLDGYTF.

This clone occurred a few times. The genes are TRBV7-2 and TRBJ2-1; possible D gene TRBD2, 5 bases. Between the trimmed V and J ends, which lost 5 bases and 5 bases, there was a span of 10 bases. Germline-derived CDR1 and CDR2 are SGHTA and FQGNSA. The CDR3 totals 13 residues. In DNA, the CDR3 is TGTGCCAGCAGCGTCCAGCGGAACAATGAGCAGTTCTTC. Its protein product is CASSVQRNNEQFF.

The chain is built from TRBV7-9 and TRBJ1-2; D perhaps matches TRBD1 (5 bases). The CDR3 spans 13 residues. Germline CDR1 SEHNR, CDR2 FQNEAQ (reference sequence). V was trimmed by 4 bases and J by 4 bases, leaving 10 bases between them. CDR3 in amino acids: CASSSRQTYGYTF. CDR3 DNA sequence: TGTGCCAGCAGCTCCAGACAGACCTATGGCTACACCTTC.

This clone was seen just once. The rearrangement joins TRBV13 to TRBJ1-1; D gene unclear. This CDR3 is built from 12 residues. Germline CDR1 and CDR2: PRHDT and FYEKMQ (reference sequence). Trimming cost V 5 bases and J 1 base, with 5 bases left between them. DNA for the CDR3: TGTGCCAGCAGCCACAGGAACACTGAAGCTTTCTTT. Encoded protein: CASSHRNTEAFF.

In the case of this clone: Relative to the germline gene, one junction end is altered; a read error may explain this. The rearrangement joins TRBV7-9 to TRBJ2-3, with D perhaps matching TRBD1 (6 bases). This CDR3 has 15 residues. Germline CDR1 reads SEHNR; CDR2 reads FQNEAQ (reference sequence). Written as DNA, the CDR3 is TGTTCCAGCAGCCCCGGGACAACTAGCACAGATACGCAGTATTTT. Its protein product is CSSSPGTTSTDTQYF.

This chain connects TRBV5-6 to TRBJ1-2; D uncertain. V gave up 3 bases and J gave up 13 bases, with 25 bases separating them. The CDR3 runs to 15 residues. The V gene's germline CDR1 is SGHDT and CDR2 YYEEEE. The CDR3 bases are TGTGCCAGCAGCTCGACATCTTGGCCCGGGGTTCGGACCACCTTC. Protein: CASSSTSWPGVRTTF.

This rearrangement joins TRBV16 to TRBJ2-1, with D maybe TRBD2 (7 bases). Germline lookup yields CDR1 KGHSY and CDR2 FQNENV. Trimming removed 5 bases at V and 8 bases at J, with 16 bases between. The CDR3 spans 14 residues. DNA for the CDR3: TGTGCCAGCAGCGGGGGGGGCGTCGTGGATGAGCAGTTCTTC. Amino acid sequence: CASSGGGVVDEQFF.

The chain joins TRBV5-6 to TRBJ2-5; 9 nucleotides align to TRBD2. V lost 0 bases to trimming and J lost 5 bases; unmatched junction nucleotides: 5. Looked up from germline, CDR1 is SGHDT and CDR2 is YYEEEE. This CDR3 comprises 15 residues. Written as DNA, the CDR3 is TGTGCCAGCAGCTTGGTAGCGGGGGAACGGGAGACCCAGTACTTC. This gives the protein CASSLVAGERETQYF.

The rearrangement links TRBV2 to TRBJ1-1; the match to TRBD1 covers 8 bases. The junction had 10 bases not matched to a gene; V was cut back by 4 bases and J by 3 bases. Per the germline V gene, CDR1 is SNHLY and CDR2 is FYNNEI. The CDR3 is 16 residues long. Here the CDR3 reads CASSVDRATSDTEAFF. CDR3 sequence (DNA): TGTGCCAGCAGTGTGGACAGGGCGACTTCCGACACTGAAGCTTTCTTT.

The V call is TRBV2, the J call TRBJ2-7, with 7 positions matching TRBD1. The ends lost 7 bases at V and 0 bases at J; junction bases unmatched: 9. The CDR3 has 15 residues. The germline CDR1 and CDR2 sequences are SNHLY and FYNNEI. CDR3 DNA sequence: TGTGCCAGCACTAGGACAGGCGACCCCTCCTACGAGCAGTACTTC. Translation: CASTRTGDPSYEQYF.

This chain connects TRBV10-3 to TRBJ2-1, with 9 bases that match TRBD1. CDR3 length: 19 amino acids. Germline CDR1 is ENHRY and CDR2 is SYGVKD. V was pared by 4 bases and J by 7 bases, with 20 bases of the junction left unmatched. The CDR3 spells CAISGPGQGMLAGVNEQFF. The CDR3 DNA follows: TGTGCCATCAGTGGGCCGGGACAGGGAATGTTAGCCGGGGTGAATGAGCAGTTCTTC.

The CDR3 spells CATSRDGGYGYTF. In DNA form, the CDR3 reads TGTGCCACCAGCAGAGATGGGGGGTATGGCTACACCTTC. This chain connects TRBV15 to TRBJ1-2; TRBD1 is a possible D gene (5 bases). Germline values: CDR1 LNHNV, CDR2 YYDKDF (reference sequence). V gave up 0 bases and J gave up 5 bases, with 7 bases separating them. The CDR3 covers 13 residues.

J is TRBJ2-3 and V is TRBV30; TRBD2 matches at 9 bases. The J segment lost 2 bases and the V segment lost 3 bases, leaving 3 bases of the junction unmatched. Per germline, CDR1 GTSNPN and CDR2 SVGIG (reference sequence). The CDR3 totals 14 residues. DNA of the CDR3: TGTGCCTGGAGCGTAGCGGGGGTCACAGATACGCAGTATTTT. As protein: CAWSVAGVTDTQYF.

The rearrangement joins TRBV6-5 to TRBJ2-3, with unresolved D. Germline assignment: CDR1 MNHEY and CDR2 SVGAGI. V was pared by 5 bases and J by 1 base, with 7 bases between. The CDR3 is made up of 13 amino acids. The CDR3 bases are TGTGCCAGCAGTCCCAGGCGCACAGATACGCAGTATTTT. Protein product: CASSPRRTDTQYF.

The chain uses TRBV11-2 and TRBJ1-4; TRBD1 might be the D (6 bases). From germline, CDR1 is SGHAT and CDR2 FQNNGV. The V gene lost 5 bases and the J gene lost 8 bases, with 15 bases spanning the gap. CDR3 length: 14 amino acids. The CDR3 reads CASSETGRGEKLFF. The DNA of the CDR3 is TGTGCCAGCAGCGAAACAGGGCGTGGAGAAAAACTGTTTTTT.

The V call is TRBV18, the J call TRBJ1-1; D gene unclear. Trimming shortened V by 4 bases and J by 7 bases, and 16 bases separated the two germline ends. This CDR3 contains 14 residues. CDR1 is KGHSH, CDR2 LQKENI, per germline. CDR3 amino acids: CASSQSAGVDEAFF. CDR3 sequence (DNA): TGTGCCAGCTCACAATCCGCCGGGGTGGATGAAGCTTTCTTT.

The gene calls are TRBV7-9 and TRBJ2-5; perhaps TRBD2 as D (7 bases). From germline, CDR1 is SEHNR and CDR2 FQNEAQ (reference sequence). The ends were cut back, 5 bases at V and 4 bases at J, with 14 bases in the middle. This CDR3 is built from 14 residues. CDR3 in amino acids: CASSPRGAGETQYF. CDR3 DNA: TGTGCCAGCAGCCCACGGGGGGCAGGAGAGACCCAGTACTTC.

This chain links TRBV5-8 with TRBJ1-4; D perhaps matches TRBD1 (5 bases). Germline CDR1 and CDR2: SGHTS and YDEGEE. This CDR3 region has 15 residues. V was shortened by 0 bases and J by 7 bases, with 13 bases between the two germline ends. Written as DNA, the CDR3 is TGTGCCAGCAGCTTGGCAGGGCGGAGGGGTGAAAAACTGTTTTTT. Translated, it gives CASSLAGRRGEKLFF. The full variable domain, completed using reference TRBV5-8 and TRBJ1-4, is EAGVTQSPTHLIKTRGQQATLRCSPISGHTSVYWYQQALGLGLQFLLWYDEGEERNRGNFPPRFSGRQFPNYSSELNVNALELEDSALYLCASSLAGRRGEKLFFGSGTQLSVL.